This section outlines one T cell receptor (beta chain) sequence together with its context. Sequenced by immunoSEQ multiplex PCR; TCRdb stores in-frame clones only, minus some. The table has 250,000 to 300,000 clones, over 75% seen once; the top ten hold about 16%. Enrollees, about 18 to 95 years old, lived in fewer than 25 US areas. Participants reported their clinical history, and cohort assignment relied on those reports. The CDR3 runs to 14 residues. V lost 6 bases and J lost 7, with 16 bases in between. Germline V gene data show CDR1 as MNHEY and CDR2 as SMNVEV (reference sequence). The sample belongs to a study of blood T cell repertoires in COVID-19.

This clonotype was obtained from a man younger than 35 who had recovered from COVID-19. The gene calls are TRBV27 and TRBJ1-5; tentatively, D is TRBD1 (6 bases). The sample consisted of PBMCs or T cells enriched from blood (not recorded which). As DNA, the CDR3 is TGTGCCAGCAGCCCGACCCTGGGGGCCCAGCCCCAGCATTTT. Its protein is CASSPTLGAQPQHF.